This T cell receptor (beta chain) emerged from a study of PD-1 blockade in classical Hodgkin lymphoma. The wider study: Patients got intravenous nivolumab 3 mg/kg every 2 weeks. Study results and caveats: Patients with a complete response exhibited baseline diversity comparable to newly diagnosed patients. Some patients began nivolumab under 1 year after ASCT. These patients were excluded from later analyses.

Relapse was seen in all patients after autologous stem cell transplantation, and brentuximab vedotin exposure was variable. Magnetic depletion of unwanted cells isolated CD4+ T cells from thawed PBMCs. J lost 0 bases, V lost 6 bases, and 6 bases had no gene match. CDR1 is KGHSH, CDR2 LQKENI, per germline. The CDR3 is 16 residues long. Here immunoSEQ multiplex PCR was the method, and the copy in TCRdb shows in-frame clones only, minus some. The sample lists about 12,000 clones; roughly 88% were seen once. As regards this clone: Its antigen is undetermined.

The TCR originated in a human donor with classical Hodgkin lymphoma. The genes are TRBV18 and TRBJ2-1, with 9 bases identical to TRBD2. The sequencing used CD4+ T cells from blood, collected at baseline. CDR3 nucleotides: TGTGCCAGCTCCCCCAAAGCGGGAGGCTCCTACAATGAGCAGTTCTTC. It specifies CASSPKAGGSYNEQFF. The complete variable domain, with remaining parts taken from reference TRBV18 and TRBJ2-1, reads NAGVMQNPRHLVRRRGQEARLRCSPMKGHSHVYWYRQLPEEGLKFMVYLQKENIIDESGMPKERFSAEFPKEGPSILRIQQVVRGDSAAYFCASSPKAGGSYNEQFFGPGTRLTVL.